The T cell receptor (beta chain) described here comes from a study of graft-versus-host responses after intestinal transplantation. Whole-study results and caveats: Researchers found peak circulating GvH clone levels linked to early post-transplant HvG declines.

About this clone itself: What it binds is unknown.

This CDR3 is 13 amino acids long. The V end was cut by 8 bases, the J end by 5 bases, with 12 bases between. Germline-derived CDR1 and CDR2 are SNHLY and FYNNEI. Measured with immunoSEQ multiplex PCR; TCRdb has only the in-frame clones, and not every one. This repertoire shows roughly 19,000 clones, around three quarters found once; its top ten account for around 8.2%. Intraepithelial and lamina propria lymphocytes were released after the graft tissue was processed. This chain links TRBV2 with TRBJ2-2; D is undetermined. Sequenced here: ileum tissue, sampled approximately three weeks after intestinal transplant. This TCR came from a human patient who received an intestinal transplant, so some T cells may come from the graft donor. CDR3 DNA: TGTGCCAGCGGGCCCGACCGGACCGGGGAGCTGTTTTTT. It specifies CASGPDRTGELFF.